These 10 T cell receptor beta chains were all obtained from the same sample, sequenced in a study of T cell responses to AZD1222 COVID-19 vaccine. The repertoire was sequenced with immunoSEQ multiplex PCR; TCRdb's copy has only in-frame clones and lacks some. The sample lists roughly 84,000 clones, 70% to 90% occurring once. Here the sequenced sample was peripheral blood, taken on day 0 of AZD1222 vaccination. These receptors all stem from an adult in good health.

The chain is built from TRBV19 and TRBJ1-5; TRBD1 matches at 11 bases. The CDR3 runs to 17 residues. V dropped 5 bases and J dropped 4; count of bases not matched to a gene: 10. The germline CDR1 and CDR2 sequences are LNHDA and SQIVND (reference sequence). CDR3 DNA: TGTGCCAGTAGTCCCATGGACAGGGGGCTTCAAAATCAGCCCCAGCATTTT. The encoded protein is CASSPMDRGLQNQPQHF.

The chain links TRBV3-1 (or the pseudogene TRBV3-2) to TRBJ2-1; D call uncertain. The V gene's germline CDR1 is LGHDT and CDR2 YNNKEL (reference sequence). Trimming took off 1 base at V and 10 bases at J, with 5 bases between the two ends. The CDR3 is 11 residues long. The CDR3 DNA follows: TGTGCCAGCAGCCAAGCTGGAGAGCAGTTCTTC. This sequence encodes CASSQAGEQFF.

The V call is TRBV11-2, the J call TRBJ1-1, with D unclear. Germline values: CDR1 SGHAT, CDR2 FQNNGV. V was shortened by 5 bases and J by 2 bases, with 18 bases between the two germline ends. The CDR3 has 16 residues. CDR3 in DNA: TGTGCCAGCAGCCCCGCGGCGGACGGCCATAACACTGAAGCTTTCTTT. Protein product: CASSPAADGHNTEAFF.

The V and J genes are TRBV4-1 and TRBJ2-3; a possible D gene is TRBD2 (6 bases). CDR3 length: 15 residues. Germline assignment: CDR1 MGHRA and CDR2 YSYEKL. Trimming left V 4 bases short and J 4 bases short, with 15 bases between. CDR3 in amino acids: CASSLLSGEADTQYF. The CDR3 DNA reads TGCGCCAGCAGCCTTCTATCGGGAGAGGCAGATACGCAGTATTTT.

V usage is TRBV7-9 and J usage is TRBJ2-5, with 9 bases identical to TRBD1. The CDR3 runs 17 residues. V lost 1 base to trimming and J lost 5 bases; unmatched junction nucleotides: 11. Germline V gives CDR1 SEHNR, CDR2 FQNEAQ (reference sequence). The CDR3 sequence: CASSLEGPGTGMETQYF. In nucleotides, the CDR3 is TGTGCCAGCAGCTTAGAGGGGCCCGGGACAGGGATGGAGACCCAGTACTTC.

CDR3 nucleotides: TGTGCCACCAGCAGAGGGGTAGGGACCTATAATTCACCCCTCCACTTT. It yields the protein CATSRGVGTYNSPLHF. The rearrangement uses TRBV15 and TRBJ1-6; no definite D call. CDR3 size: 16 residues. Germline V lookup: CDR1 LNHNV, CDR2 YYDKDF (reference sequence). Trimming removed 1 base from V and 2 bases from J, with 9 bases in between.

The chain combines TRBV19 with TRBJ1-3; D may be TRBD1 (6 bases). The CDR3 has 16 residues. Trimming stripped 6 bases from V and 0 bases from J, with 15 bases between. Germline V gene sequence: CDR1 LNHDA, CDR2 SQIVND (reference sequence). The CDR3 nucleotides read TGTGCCAGTAGCCTTGGGGGGCGCCGCTCTGGAAACACCATATATTTT. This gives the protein CASSLGGRRSGNTIYF. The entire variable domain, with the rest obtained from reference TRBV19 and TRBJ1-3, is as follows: DGGITQSPKYLFRKEGQNVTLSCEQNLNHDAMYWYRQDPGQGLRLIYYSQIVNDFQKGDIAEGYSVSREKKESFPLTVTSAQKNPTAFYLCASSLGGRRSGNTIYFGEGSWLTVV.

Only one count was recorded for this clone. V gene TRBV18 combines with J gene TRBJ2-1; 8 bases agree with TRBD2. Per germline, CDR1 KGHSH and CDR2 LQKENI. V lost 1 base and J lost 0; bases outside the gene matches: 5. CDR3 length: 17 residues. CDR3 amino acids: CASSPRTSTDSYNEQFF. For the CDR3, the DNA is TGTGCCAGCTCACCACGGACTAGCACAGACTCCTACAATGAGCAGTTCTTC.

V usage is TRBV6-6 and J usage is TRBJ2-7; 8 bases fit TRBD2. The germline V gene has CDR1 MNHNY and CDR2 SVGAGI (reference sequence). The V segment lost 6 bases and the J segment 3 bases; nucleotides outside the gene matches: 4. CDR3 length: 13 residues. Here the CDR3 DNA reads TGTGCCAGCAGCCGGGGACTAGTCTACGAGCAGTACTTC. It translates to CASSRGLVYEQYF.

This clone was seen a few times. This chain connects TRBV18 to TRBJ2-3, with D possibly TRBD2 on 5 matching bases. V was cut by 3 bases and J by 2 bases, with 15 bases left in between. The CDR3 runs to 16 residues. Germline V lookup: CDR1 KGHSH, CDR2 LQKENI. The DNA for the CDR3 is TGTGCCAGCTCACCCTACCGGGGAGAAAACACAGATACGCAGTATTTT. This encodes CASSPYRGENTDTQYF.